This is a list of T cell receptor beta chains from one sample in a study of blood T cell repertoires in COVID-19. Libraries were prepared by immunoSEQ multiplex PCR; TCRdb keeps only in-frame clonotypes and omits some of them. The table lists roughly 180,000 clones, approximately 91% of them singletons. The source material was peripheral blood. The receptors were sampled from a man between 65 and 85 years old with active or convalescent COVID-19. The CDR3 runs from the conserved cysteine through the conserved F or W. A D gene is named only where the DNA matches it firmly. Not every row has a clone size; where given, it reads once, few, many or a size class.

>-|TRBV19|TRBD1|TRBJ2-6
CASSTEDRSSGANVLTF
TGTGCCAGTAGTACAGAGGACAGGTCCTCTGGGGCCAACGTCCTGACTTTC
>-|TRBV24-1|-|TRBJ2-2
CAARGRTNTGELFF
TGTGCCGCAAGGGGCAGGACCAACACCGGGGAGCTGTTTTTT
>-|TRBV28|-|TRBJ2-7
CASSLSGTTSRAYEQYF
TGTGCCAGCAGTTTATCGGGGACGACTAGTCGGGCCTACGAGCAGTACTTC
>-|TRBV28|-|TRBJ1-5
CASSFPGTLYQPQHF
TGTGCCAGCAGTTTCCCCGGGACACTCTACCAGCCCCAGCATTTT
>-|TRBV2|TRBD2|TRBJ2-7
CASGKRGYEQYF
TGTGCCAGCGGAAAGCGGGGGTACGAGCAGTACTTC
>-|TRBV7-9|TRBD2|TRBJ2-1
CASSLPPRLSGRRNEQFF
TGTGCCAGCAGCTTACCCCCCCGGCTTAGCGGGAGAAGAAATGAGCAGTTCTTC
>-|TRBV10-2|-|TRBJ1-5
CASSEWQSNQPQHF
TGCGCCAGCAGTGAGTGGCAGAGCAATCAGCCCCAGCATTTT
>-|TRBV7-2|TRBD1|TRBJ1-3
CASSSRGLVSGNTIYF
TGTGCCAGCAGCTCCAGGGGGCTCGTCTCTGGAAACACCATATATTTT
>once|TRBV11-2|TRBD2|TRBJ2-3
CASSPGLGSTDTQYF
TGTGCCAGCAGCCCCGGACTAGGTAGCACAGATACGCAGTATTTT
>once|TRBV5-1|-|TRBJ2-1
CASSLVGGEVYNEQFF
TGCGCCAGCAGCTTGGTAGGCGGGGAGGTATACAATGAGCAGTTCTTC
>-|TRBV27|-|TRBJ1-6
CASSSVGSYNSPLHF
TGTGCCAGCAGCTCCGTTGGCAGCTATAATTCACCCCTCCACTTT
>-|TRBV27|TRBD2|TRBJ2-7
CASSPRDYRTRYEQYF
TGTGCCAGCAGCCCCAGGGACTATCGAACTCGCTACGAGCAGTACTTC
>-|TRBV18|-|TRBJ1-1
CASSPRVGNTEAFF
TGTGCCAGCTCGCCCAGGGTGGGGAACACTGAAGCTTTCTTT
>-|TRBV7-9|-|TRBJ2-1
CASSSRLPGFMDEQFF
TGTGCCAGCAGCTCCCGACTTCCTGGGTTTATGGATGAGCAGTTCTTC
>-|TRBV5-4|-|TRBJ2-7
CASSFWSARGQYF
TGTGCCAGCAGCTTCTGGTCAGCCCGGGGGCAGTACTTC
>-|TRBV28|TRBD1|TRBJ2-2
CASSPLKDRGGANTGELFF
TGTGCCAGCAGTCCTCTTAAGGACAGGGGTGGGGCGAACACCGGGGAGCTGTTTTTT
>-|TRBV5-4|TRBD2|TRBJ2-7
CASSPGLVSSYEQYF
TGTGCCAGCAGCCCGGGACTAGTCAGCTCCTACGAGCAGTACTTC
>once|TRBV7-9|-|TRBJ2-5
CASSPVGDGVTQYF
TGTGCCAGCAGCCCCGTCGGGGATGGGGTGACCCAGTACTTC
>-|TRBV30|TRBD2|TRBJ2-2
CAWSGGLAGRYGGELFF
TGTGCCTGGAGTGGGGGACTAGCGGGAAGATATGGCGGGGAGCTGTTTTTT
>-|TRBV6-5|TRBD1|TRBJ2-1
CASRQPGQGVYEQFF
TGTGCCAGCAGACAGCCGGGACAGGGGGTTTATGAGCAGTTCTTC
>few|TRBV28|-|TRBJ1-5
CASPPSQGPSNQPQHF
TGTGCCAGCCCCCCGTCACAGGGCCCTTCAAATCAGCCCCAGCATTTT
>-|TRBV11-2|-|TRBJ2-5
CASSFGGLETQYF
TGTGCCAGCAGCTTTGGGGGACTGGAGACCCAGTACTTC
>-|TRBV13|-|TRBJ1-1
CASSLITGSGAVVEAFF
TGTGCCAGCAGCTTAATTACTGGATCAGGGGCGGTCGTTGAAGCTTTCTTT
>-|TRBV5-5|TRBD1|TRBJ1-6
CASSGKGGGDSPLHF
TGTGCCAGCAGCGGAAAAGGGGGCGGGGATTCACCCCTCCACTTT
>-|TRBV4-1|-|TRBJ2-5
CASSQEQGVTQYF
TGCGCCAGCAGCCAAGAACAGGGAGTGACCCAGTACTTC
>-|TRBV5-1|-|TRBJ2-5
CASSIPTGTETQYF
TGCGCCAGCAGCATCCCTACAGGGACAGAGACCCAGTACTTC
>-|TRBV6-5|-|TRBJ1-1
CASSLLDTMNTEAFF
TGTGCCAGCAGTCTCCTGGACACAATGAACACTGAAGCTTTCTTT
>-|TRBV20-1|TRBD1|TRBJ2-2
CSASRTGGTGELFF
TGCAGTGCTAGTAGGACAGGGGGTACCGGGGAGCTGTTTTTT
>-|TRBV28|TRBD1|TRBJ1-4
CASSLPTGGGEKLFF
TGTGCCAGCAGTCTACCGACAGGGGGAGGAGAAAAACTGTTTTTT
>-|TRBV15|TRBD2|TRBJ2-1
CATSSAGTSPNEQFF
TGTGCCACCAGCAGTGCCGGGACTAGCCCCAATGAGCAGTTCTTC
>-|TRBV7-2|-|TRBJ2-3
CASSLLHSTDTQYF
TGTGCCAGCAGCCTACTCCATTCCACAGATACGCAGTATTTT
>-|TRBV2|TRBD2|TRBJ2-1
CASSEGTSGGFNEQFF
TGTGCCAGCAGTGAAGGGACTAGCGGGGGGTTCAATGAGCAGTTCTTC
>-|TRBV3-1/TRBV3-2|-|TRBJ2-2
CASSQQTGNTGELFF
TGTGCCAGCAGCCAACAGACAGGGAACACCGGGGAGCTGTTTTTT
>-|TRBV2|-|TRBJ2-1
CASSVSQVGNEQFF
TGTGCCAGCAGTGTTAGTCAGGTTGGCAATGAGCAGTTCTTC
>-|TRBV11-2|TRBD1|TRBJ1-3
CASSLPGGSGNTIYF
TGTGCCAGCAGCTTACCAGGGGGGTCTGGAAACACCATATATTTT
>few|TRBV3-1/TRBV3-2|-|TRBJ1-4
CASSQTRRGEKLFF
TGTGCCAGCAGCCAAACGCGTAGGGGTGAAAAACTGTTTTTT
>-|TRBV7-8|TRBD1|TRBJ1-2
CASSLGPGGYGYTF
TGTGCCAGCAGCTTAGGTCCAGGGGGCTATGGCTACACCTTC
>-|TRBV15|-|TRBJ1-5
CATSGSSGQSFNQPQHF
TGTGCCACCAGCGGGAGTAGCGGGCAAAGCTTTAATCAGCCCCAGCATTTT
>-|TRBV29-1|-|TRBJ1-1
CSVDKAGQNTEAFF
TGCAGCGTTGATAAAGCGGGACAAAACACTGAAGCTTTCTTT
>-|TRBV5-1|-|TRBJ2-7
CASKKWGDEQYF
TGCGCCAGCAAAAAGTGGGGGGACGAGCAGTACTTC
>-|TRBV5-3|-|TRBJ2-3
CARSLGVDTQYF
TGTGCCAGAAGCTTGGGAGTTGATACGCAGTATTTT
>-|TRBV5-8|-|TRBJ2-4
CASSQGTLKNIQYF
TGTGCCAGCAGTCAAGGGACACTTAAAAACATTCAGTACTTC
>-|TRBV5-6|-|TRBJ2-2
CASTNAGELFF
TGTGCCAGCACCAATGCCGGGGAGCTGTTTTTT
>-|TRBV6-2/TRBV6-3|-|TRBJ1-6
CASSYGFRGGNSPLHF
TGTGCCAGCAGTTACGGATTCCGGGGGGGCAATTCACCCCTCCACTTT
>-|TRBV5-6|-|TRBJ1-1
CASSLAGGATEAFF
TGTGCCAGCAGCTTGGCCGGAGGAGCCACTGAAGCTTTCTTT
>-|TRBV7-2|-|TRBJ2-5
CASSLAGGQETQYF
TGTGCCAGCAGCTTAGCTGGCGGACAAGAGACCCAGTACTTC
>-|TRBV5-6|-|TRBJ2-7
CASSPDRYGAYEQYF
TGTGCCAGCAGCCCTGACAGGTACGGAGCCTACGAGCAGTACTTC
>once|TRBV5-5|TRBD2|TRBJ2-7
CASSRGTSRADEQYF
TGTGCCAGCAGCAGAGGGACTAGCAGAGCAGACGAGCAGTACTTC
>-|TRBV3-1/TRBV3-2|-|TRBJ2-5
CASSQEGVAGRTGTQYF
TGTGCCAGCAGCCAAGAGGGGGTAGCGGGGAGGACAGGGACCCAGTACTTC
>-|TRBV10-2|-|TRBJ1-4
CASSESTIVATNEKLFF
TGCGCCAGCAGTGAGTCGACTATAGTTGCAACTAATGAAAAACTGTTTTTT
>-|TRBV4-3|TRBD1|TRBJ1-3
CASSQDTPQGVGSGNTIYF
TGCGCCAGCAGCCAAGATACACCACAGGGGGTTGGCTCTGGAAACACCATATATTTT
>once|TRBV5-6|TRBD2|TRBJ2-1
CASSLDGAGGSEQFF
TGTGCCAGCAGCTTGGACGGAGCGGGAGGGAGTGAGCAGTTCTTC
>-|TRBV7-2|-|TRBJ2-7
CASSSSIEQYF
TGTGCCAGCAGCTCTAGCATCGAGCAGTACTTC
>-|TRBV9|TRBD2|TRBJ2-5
CASSIGTRDQETQYF
TGTGCCAGCAGCATCGGGACTAGGGACCAAGAGACCCAGTACTTC
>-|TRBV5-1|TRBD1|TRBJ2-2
CASSDQGDTGELFF
TGCGCCAGCTCCGATCAGGGGGACACCGGGGAGCTGTTTTTT
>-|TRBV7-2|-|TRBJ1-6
CASSLARVLGSPLHF
TGTGCCAGCAGCTTAGCGCGGGTATTAGGTTCACCCCTCCACTTT
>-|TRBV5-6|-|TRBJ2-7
CASSLGPRSYEQYF
TGTGCCAGCAGCTTGGGTCCCAGGTCCTACGAGCAGTACTTC
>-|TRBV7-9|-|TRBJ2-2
CASSLGLANTGELFF
TGTGCCAGCAGCTTAGGACTCGCGAACACCGGGGAGCTGTTTTTT